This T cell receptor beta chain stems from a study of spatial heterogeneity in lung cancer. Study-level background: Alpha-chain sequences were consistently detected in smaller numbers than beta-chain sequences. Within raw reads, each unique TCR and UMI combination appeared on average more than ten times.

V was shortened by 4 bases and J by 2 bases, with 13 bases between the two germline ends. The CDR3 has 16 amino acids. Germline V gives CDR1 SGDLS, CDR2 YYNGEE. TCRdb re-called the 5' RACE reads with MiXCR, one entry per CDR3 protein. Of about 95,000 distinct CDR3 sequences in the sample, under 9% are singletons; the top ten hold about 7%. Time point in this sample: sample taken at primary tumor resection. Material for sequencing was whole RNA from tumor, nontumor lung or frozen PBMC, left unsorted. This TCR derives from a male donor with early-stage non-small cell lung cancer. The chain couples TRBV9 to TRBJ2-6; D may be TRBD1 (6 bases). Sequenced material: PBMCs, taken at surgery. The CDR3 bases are TGTGCCAGCAGCCCCCGGACAGCCCCTGGGGCCAACGTCCTGACTTTC. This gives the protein CASSPRTAPGANVLTF.